This T cell receptor beta chain stems from a study of blood T cell repertoires in COVID-19. In germline, CDR1 is SGHKS, CDR2 YYEKEE (reference sequence). Trimming cost V 0 bases and J 10 bases, with 8 bases left between them. The CDR3 covers 13 residues. Here immunoSEQ multiplex PCR was the method, and the copy in TCRdb shows in-frame clones only, minus some. The sample holds approximately 74,000 clones, approximately 88% seen once. The sample taken for sequencing was peripheral blood. This rearrangement joins TRBV5-5 to TRBJ1-6; no clear D gene. The TCR was taken from a man between 70 and 80 years old with acute or convalescent COVID-19. This CDR3 reads CASSLAASSPLHF. CDR3 in DNA: TGTGCCAGCAGCTTGGCGGCTAGCTCACCCCTCCACTTT. Full variable domain (missing parts from reference TRBV5-5 and TRBJ1-6): DAGVTQSPTHLIKTRGQQVTLRCSPISGHKSVSWYQQVLGQGPQFIFQYYEKEERGRGNFPDRFSARQFPNYSSELNVNALLLGDSALYLCASSLAASSPLHFGNGTRLTVT.